This record covers a single T cell receptor beta chain. Looked up from germline, CDR1 is MGHRA and CDR2 is YSYEKL. The CDR3 totals 16 residues. Trimming took 1 base from V and 1 from J, leaving 11 bases between them. This entry is derived from a study of OX40 agonist ivuxolimab in advanced cancers. Study in general: Ivuxolimab, which patients received intravenously every 2 weeks, was dosed at 0.01 to 10 mg/kg. Recorded diagnoses for dose-escalation patients were hepatocellular carcinoma, melanoma, renal cell or head and neck cancer. Patients achieving partial responses numbered three: one hepatocellular carcinoma case and two cutaneous melanoma cases.

Collection of blood occurred at baseline, at cycle 4 day 1, and at cycle 7 day 1. Some clones are missing from TCRdb's copy, which holds only in-frame ones; the method was immunoSEQ multiplex PCR. Of about 58,000 clones listed, around 90% are singletons. The sequenced sample was CD4+ or CD8+ T cells sorted from blood, obtained in a trial of the OX40 agonist ivuxolimab. The clonotype originates from an adult with an advanced solid tumor such as melanoma, head and neck, liver or kidney cancer. The chain carries TRBV4-1 and TRBJ2-1; TRBD2 is a possible D gene (5 bases). Here the CDR3 DNA reads TGCGCCAGCAGCCAAGTGGGGAGTACGTCCTACAATGAGCAGTTCTTC. It codes for CASSQVGSTSYNEQFF.